What follows is one T cell receptor (beta chain) and its context. The CDR3 runs to 14 residues. The V segment lost 6 bases and the J segment 1 base; nucleotides outside the gene matches: 2. The germline CDR1 and CDR2 sequences are MDHEN and SYDVKM. This sample is part of a study of blood T cell repertoires in COVID-19. In the study overall: Spain, Italy and the United States supplied samples that represented acute and convalescent COVID-19. T cells, B-cell-depleted T cells, or PBMCs supplied cDNA or gDNA.

Participants were placed into cohorts based on the clinical history they reported. Some clones are missing from TCRdb's copy, which holds only in-frame ones; the method was immunoSEQ multiplex PCR. This sample carries approximately 250,000 clones, approximately 88% of them seen once, and the ten largest clones take under 2.5%. The specimen was PBMCs or T cells enriched from blood (not recorded which). V is TRBV28 and J is TRBJ2-3, with TRBD2 matching over 9 bases. The TCR sequence derives from a woman aged 40 to 50 with acute COVID-19. In nucleotides, the CDR3 is TGTGCCAGCAGGGGACTAGCCCGCACAGATACGCAGTATTTT. This gives the protein CASRGLARTDTQYF.